The entry that follows covers one T cell receptor beta chain sequence. The antigen remains unidentified. Other DNA sequences within the sample encode an identical CDR3. Sequencing was performed with immunoSEQ multiplex PCR; in TCRdb, only in-frame clones are kept and a portion is missing. The table has 2 million to 2.5 million clones, around 92% seen once. The sample belongs to a study of shared clonotypes between healthy human individuals. Study-wide results and limits: Against clonotypes common to all four donors, non-shared ones had lower generation probabilities.

Sequenced sample: naive CD4+ T cells from PBMCs. Subset in this sample: CD45RA+ positively selected. The clonotype was recovered from a man younger than 35 in good health. Some clones in this sample may be carry-over from other donors' samples.

In DNA form, the CDR3 reads TGTGCCAGCAGTTACAGGGGCGGCTATGGCTACACCTTC. Encoded protein: CASSYRGGYGYTF. The V call is TRBV27, the J call TRBJ1-2; 7 bases fit TRBD1. The V segment lost 4 bases and the J segment 4 bases; nucleotides outside the gene matches: 3. Germline assignment: CDR1 MNHEY and CDR2 SMNVEV (reference sequence). The CDR3 has 13 residues.